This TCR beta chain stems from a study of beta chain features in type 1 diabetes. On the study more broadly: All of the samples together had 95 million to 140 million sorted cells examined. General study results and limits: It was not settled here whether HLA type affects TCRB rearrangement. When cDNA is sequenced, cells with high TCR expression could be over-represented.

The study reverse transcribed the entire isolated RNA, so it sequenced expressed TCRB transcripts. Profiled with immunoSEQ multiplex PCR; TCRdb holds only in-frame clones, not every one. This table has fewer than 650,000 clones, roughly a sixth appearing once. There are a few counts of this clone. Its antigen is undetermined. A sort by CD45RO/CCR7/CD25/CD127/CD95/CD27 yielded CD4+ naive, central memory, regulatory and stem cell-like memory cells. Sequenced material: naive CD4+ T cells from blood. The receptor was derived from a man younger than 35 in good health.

This CDR3 reads CASSSASSTIPRVQYF. As DNA, the CDR3 is TGCGCCAGCAGCTCGGCGTCTTCCACAATACCTCGTGTGCAGTATTTT. This chain joins TRBV5-1 and TRBJ2-3; D gene uncertain. Germline V CDR1 and CDR2: SGHRS, YFSETQ. The CDR3 sequence is 16 residues long. Trimming took 3 bases from V and 11 from J, leaving 25 bases between them.